This T cell receptor (beta chain) is from a study of blood T cell repertoires in COVID-19. Study-wide background: The United States, Italy and Spain supplied acute and convalescent COVID-19 samples. Nucleic acid was either cDNA or gDNA, and it came from T cells, B-cell-depleted T cells, or PBMCs.

Germline trimming cut 2 bases from V and 0 bases from J; bases unmatched to any gene: 4. Germline lookup yields CDR1 GTSNPN and CDR2 SVGIG (reference sequence). The CDR3 is 16 residues long. Per the original methods: Reference gene primer amplification yielded estimated nucleated cell counts. Sequencing was performed with immunoSEQ multiplex PCR; in TCRdb, only in-frame clones are kept and a portion is missing. The DNA gave D and trimming, while V, J and clone size come from that table. The sample records about 180,000 clones, about four fifths being singletons. Sequenced material: peripheral blood. This clonotype was sampled from a man aged 70 or older with active or convalescent COVID-19. The rearrangement joins TRBV30 to TRBJ2-3, with 11 bases aligning to TRBD2. The CDR3 coding sequence is TGTGCCTGGAGTCCGGGACTAGCGGCTAGCACAGATACGCAGTATTTT. It is translated as CAWSPGLAASTDTQYF. Using reference TRBV30 and TRBJ2-3 for the parts outside the CDR3, the full variable domain is SQTIHQWPATLVQPVGSPLSLECTVEGTSNPNLYWYRQAAGRGLQLLFYSVGIGQISSEVPQNLSASRPQDRQFILSSKKLLLSDSGFYLCAWSPGLAASTDTQYFGPGTRLTVL.